One T cell receptor (beta chain) is described in this entry. The data were taken from a study of blood T cell repertoires in COVID-19. The trim removed 4 bases at V and 9 bases at J, leaving 8 bases unmatched. The germline CDR1 and CDR2 sequences are LNHDA and SQIVND (reference sequence). The CDR3 sequence is 15 residues long. Clones were sequenced by immunoSEQ multiplex PCR, and TCRdb holds only the in-frame ones, with some missing. The data show roughly 320,000 clones, around nine tenths seen once. The V call is TRBV19, the J call TRBJ1-6; 8 bases match TRBD1. The origin of this receptor is a woman in her 30s with COVID-19, enrolled during active disease. Input material: peripheral blood. The CDR3 loop is CASSRGQGYRSPLHF. In DNA form, the CDR3 reads TGTGCCAGTAGTAGAGGACAGGGATACCGTTCACCCCTCCACTTT.